The T cell receptor (beta chain) described here comes from a study of T-cell memory formation after mild COVID-19. Amplification by 5'RACE using constant-segment primers produced TCR alpha and TCR beta cDNA libraries that carried sample barcodes and UMIs. Each CDR3 protein gets one entry after TCRdb re-called the 5' RACE reads with MiXCR. This table holds approximately 82,000 distinct CDR3 sequences, roughly 13% found once. Whole-study results and caveats: Pre-infection memory held some responding clones, suggesting pre-existing cross-reactive T cells responded.

This clonotype has a handful of counts. Its antigen remains unidentified. The CDR3 extends over 17 amino acids. Germline V gene data show CDR1 as SGHAT and CDR2 as FQNNGV. With V trimmed by 4 bases and J by 13 bases, 20 bases remained unmatched. The TCR sequence derives from a man between 18 and 35 years old who had mild COVID-19 (a few samples of this study predate the infection). Cell type and time point are not known. V gene TRBV11-2 combines with J gene TRBJ2-5, with TRBD2 identical over 11 bases. The sequencing input was PBMCs or a T cell subset sorted from them (not recorded which). This chain's CDR3 is CASSSPVRGSGGDRRYF. CDR3 DNA sequence: TGTGCCAGCAGCTCCCCCGTGCGTGGTAGCGGGGGGGACCGAAGGTACTTC.